This T cell receptor beta chain was sequenced during a study of Graves' ophthalmopathy and Graves' hyperthyroidism. Patients were excluded if they had other autoimmune diseases or uncontrolled infections, and likewise if pregnancy or lactation applied. From RNA, the CDR3 regions of TCR beta chains were amplified and sequenced. First-round RT-PCR used HTBI primers; second-round multiplex PCR followed. TCRdb re-called the multiplex PCR reads with MiXCR, one entry per CDR3 protein. The data contain 650,000 to 900,000 distinct CDR3 sequences, around 40% of them seen just once; the ten biggest clones take up 44%. This clonotype was counted many times. Its target is not known. Whole-study results and caveats: Ophthalmopathy progression was predicted with approximately 68% sensitivity and about 74% specificity. In blood, most expanded thyroid clonotypes above 0.001 frequency were also detected.

Trimming pared 4 bases from V and 5 bases from J, leaving 5 bases between. The CDR3 loop spans 11 amino acids. Germline V gene sequence: CDR1 SNHLY, CDR2 FYNNEI. The chain couples TRBV2 to TRBJ1-1; D uncertain. Sequenced input: peripheral blood. The origin of this receptor is an adult man with Graves' ophthalmopathy. DNA for the CDR3: TGTGCCAGCAGTGGGCAAACTGAAGCTTTCTTT. Protein: CASSGQTEAFF.